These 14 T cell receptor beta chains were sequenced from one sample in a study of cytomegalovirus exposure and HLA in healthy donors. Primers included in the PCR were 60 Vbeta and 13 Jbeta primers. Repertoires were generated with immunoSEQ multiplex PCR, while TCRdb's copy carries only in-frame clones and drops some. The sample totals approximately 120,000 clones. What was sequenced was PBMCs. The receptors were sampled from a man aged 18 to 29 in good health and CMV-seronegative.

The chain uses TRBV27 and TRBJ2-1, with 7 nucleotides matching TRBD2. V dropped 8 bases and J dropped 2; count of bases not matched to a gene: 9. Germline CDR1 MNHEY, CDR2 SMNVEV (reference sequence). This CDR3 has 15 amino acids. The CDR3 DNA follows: TGTGCCAGCGGAGGACTAGTATCTCCCTACAATGAGCAGTTCTTC. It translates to CASGGLVSPYNEQFF.

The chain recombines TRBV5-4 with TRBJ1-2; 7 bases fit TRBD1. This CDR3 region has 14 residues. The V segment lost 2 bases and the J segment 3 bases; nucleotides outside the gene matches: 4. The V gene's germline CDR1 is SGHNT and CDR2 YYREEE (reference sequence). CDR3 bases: TGTGCCAGCAGCTTACAGGGGATCGACTATGGCTACACCTTC. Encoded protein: CASSLQGIDYGYTF.

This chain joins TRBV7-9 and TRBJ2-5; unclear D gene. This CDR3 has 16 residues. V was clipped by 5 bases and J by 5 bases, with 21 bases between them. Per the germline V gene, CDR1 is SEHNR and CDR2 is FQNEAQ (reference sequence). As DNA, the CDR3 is TGTGCCAGCAGCGGTCCGGGTCCTCCGTTCCGGGAGACCCAGTACTTC. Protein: CASSGPGPPFRETQYF.

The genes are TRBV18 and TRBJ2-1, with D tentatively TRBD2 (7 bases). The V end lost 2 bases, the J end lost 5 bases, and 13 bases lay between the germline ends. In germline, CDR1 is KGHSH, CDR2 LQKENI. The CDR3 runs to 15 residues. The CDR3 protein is CASSPLGGGNNEQFF. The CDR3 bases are TGTGCCAGCTCACCATTGGGGGGGGGCAACAATGAGCAGTTCTTC.

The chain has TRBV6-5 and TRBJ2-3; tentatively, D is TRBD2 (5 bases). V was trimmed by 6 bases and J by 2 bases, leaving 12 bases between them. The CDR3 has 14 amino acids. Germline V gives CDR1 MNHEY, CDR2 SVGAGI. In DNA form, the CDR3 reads TGTGCCAGCAGACCGCGACTAATCACAGATACGCAGTATTTT. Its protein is CASRPRLITDTQYF.

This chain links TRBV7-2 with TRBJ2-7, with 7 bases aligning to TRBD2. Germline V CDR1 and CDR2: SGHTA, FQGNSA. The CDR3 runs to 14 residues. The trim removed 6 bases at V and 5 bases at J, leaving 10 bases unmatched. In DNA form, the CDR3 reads TGTGCCAGCAGAGAAGGGACTACCGTCGACGAGCAGTACTTC. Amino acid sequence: CASREGTTVDEQYF.

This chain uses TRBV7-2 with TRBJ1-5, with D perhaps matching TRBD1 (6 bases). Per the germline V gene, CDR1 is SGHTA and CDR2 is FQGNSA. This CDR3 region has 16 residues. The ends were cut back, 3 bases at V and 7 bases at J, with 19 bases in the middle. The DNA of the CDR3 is TGTGCCAGCAGCTTGAGGGCAGGGGTTGGGAAACAGCCCCAGCATTTT. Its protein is CASSLRAGVGKQPQHF.

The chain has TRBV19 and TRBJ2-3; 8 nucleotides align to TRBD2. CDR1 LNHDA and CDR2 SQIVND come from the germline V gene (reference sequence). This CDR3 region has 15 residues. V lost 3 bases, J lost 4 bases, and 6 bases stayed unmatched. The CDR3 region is CASSIAGGSPDTQYF. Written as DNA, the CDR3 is TGTGCCAGTAGTATTGCGGGAGGATCCCCAGATACGCAGTATTTT.

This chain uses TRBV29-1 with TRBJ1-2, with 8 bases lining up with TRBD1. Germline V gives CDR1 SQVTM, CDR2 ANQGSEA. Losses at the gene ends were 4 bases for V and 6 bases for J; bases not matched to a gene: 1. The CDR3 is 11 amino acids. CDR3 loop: CSVGTGNGYTF. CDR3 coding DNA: TGCAGCGTTGGGACAGGGAATGGCTACACCTTC.

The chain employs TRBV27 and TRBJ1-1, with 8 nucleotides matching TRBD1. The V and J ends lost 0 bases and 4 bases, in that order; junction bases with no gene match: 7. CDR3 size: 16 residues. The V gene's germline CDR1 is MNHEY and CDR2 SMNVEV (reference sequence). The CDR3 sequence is CASSLSKAGGGTEAFF. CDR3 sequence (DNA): TGTGCCAGCAGTTTATCGAAAGCAGGGGGCGGCACTGAAGCTTTCTTT.

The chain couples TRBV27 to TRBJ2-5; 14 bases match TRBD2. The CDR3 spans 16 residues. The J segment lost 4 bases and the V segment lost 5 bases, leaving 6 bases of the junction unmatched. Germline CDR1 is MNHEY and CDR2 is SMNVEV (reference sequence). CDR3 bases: TGTGCCAGCAGTCCCCGACTAGCGGGAGGGAGAGAGACCCAGTACTTC. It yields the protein CASSPRLAGGRETQYF.

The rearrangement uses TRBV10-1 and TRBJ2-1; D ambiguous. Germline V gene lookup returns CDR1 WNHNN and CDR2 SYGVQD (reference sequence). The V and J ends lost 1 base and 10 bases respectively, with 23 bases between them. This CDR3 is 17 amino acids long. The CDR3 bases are TGCGCCAGCAGTGAGTTTATGAGTAGACAAAGCCCGCTGGAGCAGTTCTTC. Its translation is CASSEFMSRQSPLEQFF.

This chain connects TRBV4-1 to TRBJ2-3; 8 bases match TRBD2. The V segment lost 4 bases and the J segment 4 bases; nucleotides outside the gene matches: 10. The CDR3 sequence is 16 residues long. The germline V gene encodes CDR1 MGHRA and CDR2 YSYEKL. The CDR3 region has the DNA TGCGCCAGCAGCCCCCTAGTTCGGGGGGGATCAGATACGCAGTATTTT. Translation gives CASSPLVRGGSDTQYF.

CDR3 residues: CASSRAGGTGLWDGYTF. In nucleotides, the CDR3 is TGTGCCAGCAGCCGCGCCGGCGGGACAGGCCTATGGGATGGCTACACCTTC. The J gene is TRBJ1-2, the V gene TRBV9, with 8 bases that match TRBD1. Trimming at V came to 4 bases and at J to 6 bases, leaving 17 bases not matched to a gene. In germline, CDR1 is SGDLS, CDR2 YYNGEE. CDR3 size: 17 residues.